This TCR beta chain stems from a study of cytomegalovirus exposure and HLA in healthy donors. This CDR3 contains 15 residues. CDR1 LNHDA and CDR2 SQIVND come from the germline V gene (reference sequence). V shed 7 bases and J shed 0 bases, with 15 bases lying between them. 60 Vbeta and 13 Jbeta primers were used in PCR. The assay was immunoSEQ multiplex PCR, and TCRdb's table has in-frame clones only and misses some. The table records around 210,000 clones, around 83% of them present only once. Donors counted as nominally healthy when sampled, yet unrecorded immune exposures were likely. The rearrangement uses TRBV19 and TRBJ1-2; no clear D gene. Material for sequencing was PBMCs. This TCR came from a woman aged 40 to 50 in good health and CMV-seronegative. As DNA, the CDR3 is TGTGCCAGTACATCAGTGCACCAAGCTAACTATGGCTACACCTTC. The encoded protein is CASTSVHQANYGYTF.